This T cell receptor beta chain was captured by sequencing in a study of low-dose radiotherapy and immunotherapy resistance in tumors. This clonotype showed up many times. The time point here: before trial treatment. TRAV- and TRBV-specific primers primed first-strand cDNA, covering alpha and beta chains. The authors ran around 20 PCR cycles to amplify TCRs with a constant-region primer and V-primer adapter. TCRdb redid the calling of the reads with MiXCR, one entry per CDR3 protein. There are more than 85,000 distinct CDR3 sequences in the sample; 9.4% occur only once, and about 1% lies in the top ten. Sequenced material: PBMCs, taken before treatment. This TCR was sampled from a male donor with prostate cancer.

CDR3 coding DNA: TGTGCCAGCAGCTTAGATCGGGGCAATCAGCCCCAGCATTTT. Protein: CASSLDRGNQPQHF. The rearrangement links TRBV7-2 to TRBJ1-5; D unclear. The CDR3 runs to 14 residues. The germline gives CDR1 SGHTA, CDR2 FQGNSA. Trimming removed 1 base from V and 2 bases from J, with 6 bases in between.